This TCR beta chain was retrieved from a study of CD8+CD57+ T cells in acquired aplastic anemia. Study-wide background: Recorded DNA amounts for sorted CD4+ and CD8+ cells had an average of 3.2 ug. Around 11 million reads, on average, were obtained for CD4+ cells from healthy donors.

Study-wide results and limits: A set of twenty-nine CD8+ CDR3 sequences was shared between patients and controls, and these sequences appeared highly expressed in patients. The study found no significant CD8+ Simpson's diversity difference between patients and controls.

The germline CDR1 and CDR2 sequences are LGHNA and YNFKEQ. Trimming cost V 1 base and J 7 bases; bases outside gene matches: 11. The CDR3 length is 18 residues. This clonotype has just a few counts. Antigen: not known. Genomic DNA, serving as template, underwent TCR beta VDJ and CDR3 profiling. TCRdb itself ran the reads through MiXCR, one entry per CDR3 protein. The sample shows 110,000 or so distinct CDR3 sequences, 40% to 60% of them seen only once. The TCR comes from a human donor in good health, serving as a control. Material for sequencing was sorted CD4+, CD8+, or CD8+CD57+ T cells (not recorded which) from PBMCs. The rearrangement uses TRBV4-2 and TRBJ1-6; the match to TRBD1 covers 9 bases. The CDR3 spells CASSQGGGQGGRNSPLHF. Written as DNA, the CDR3 is TGTGCCAGCAGCCAAGGGGGGGGACAGGGCGGTAGAAATTCACCCCTCCACTTT.